The 3 T cell receptor beta chains below were found in one sample sequenced in a study of blood T cells in healthy people across ages. The use of a sample-barcoded 5' primer and a J-beta primer mix characterized a second PCR of roughly 7 to 11 cycles. TCRdb used MiXCR to reprocess the 5' RACE reads, holding one entry per CDR3 protein. The sample carries some 760,000 distinct CDR3 sequences, around 25% recorded once. This sample also appeared in a second study, on T cells of mothers and their children.

The source material was blood. Receptors were obtained from a boy aged 10-17 years in good health.

About this clonotype: One end of the junction fails to match germline, which may point to a read error. The gene calls are TRBV7-3 and TRBJ2-1; D remains unclear. CDR3 length: 13 amino acids. Germline V gene lookup returns CDR1 SGHTA and CDR2 FQGTGA. The CDR3 sequence is CASSLTHGNEQFF. CDR3 in DNA: TGTGCCAGTAGCTTAACGCACGGCAATGAGCAGTTCTTC.

The genes are TRBV6-1 and TRBJ2-6; 7 bases align to TRBD1. J was trimmed by 0 bases and V by 3 bases; bases with no gene match: 5. CDR1 MNHNS and CDR2 SASEGT come from the germline V gene. There are 17 residues in the CDR3. CDR3 in amino acids: CASSDLYRGSGANVLTF. CDR3 sequence (DNA): TGTGCCAGCAGTGACCTTTACAGGGGCTCTGGGGCCAACGTCCTGACTTTC.

V and J are TRBV3-1 and TRBJ2-5; D gene unclear. The J call is in doubt because the DNA end fits TRBJ2-7 better. CDR3 length: 14 residues. Germline assignment: CDR1 LGHDT and CDR2 YNNKEL (reference sequence). CDR3 sequence reads: CASSQSFYSYEQYF. As DNA, the CDR3 is TGTGCCAGCAGCCAAAGTTTTTATTCCTACGAGCAGTACTTC.